The 27 T cell receptor beta chains reported below all come from one sample, sequenced in a study of control samples from healthy donors and cancer patients. Some clones are missing from TCRdb's copy, which holds only in-frame ones; the method was immunoSEQ multiplex PCR. The sample records around 200,000 clones, around 93% being singletons. Specimen: blood. The receptors here all came from a man between 18 and 35 years old in good health.

The chain employs TRBV11-2 and TRBJ2-7; D might be TRBD1 or TRBD2, each matching 5 bases. The CDR3 has 15 amino acids. Germline CDR1 and CDR2: SGHAT and FQNNGV. V lost 1 base and J 2 bases, leaving 12 bases between the germline ends. The CDR3 here is CASSLGMGPTYEQYF. DNA of the CDR3: TGTGCCAGCAGCTTAGGAATGGGACCCACCTACGAGCAGTACTTC.

The CDR3 nucleotides read TGTGCCAGCAGCAAAGTAACTCCATGCACAGGGATGAACACTGAAGCTTTCTTT. It yields the protein CASSKVTPCTGMNTEAFF. The J gene is TRBJ1-1, the V gene TRBV21-1; TRBD1 is the table's D call and was not checked against the DNA. TRBV21-1 is noted as a pseudogene. The CDR3 runs 18 residues.

This chain connects TRBV6-5 to TRBJ2-1, with D perhaps being TRBD1 or TRBD2 (5 bases each). CDR1 is MNHEY and CDR2 is SVGAGI in the germline V gene. CDR3 length: 15 amino acids. V lost 8 bases to trimming and J lost 0 bases, with 14 bases between them. The CDR3: CASGRGTRSYNEQFF. CDR3 DNA: TGTGCCAGCGGAAGAGGGACCCGCTCCTACAATGAGCAGTTCTTC.

V gene TRBV7-9 combines with J gene TRBJ1-4, with D perhaps TRBD1 (6 bases). The CDR3 is 14 amino acids. Germline V lookup: CDR1 SEHNR, CDR2 FQNEAQ (reference sequence). V dropped 3 bases and J dropped 8 bases, with 13 bases sitting between them. CDR3 DNA sequence: TGTGCCAGCAGCTTGCCAGGGGCTTCGGAAAAACTGTTTTTT. Encoded protein: CASSLPGASEKLFF.

The chain combines TRBV5-4 with TRBJ2-7, with D possibly matching TRBD2 (5 bases). Germline V CDR1 and CDR2: SGHNT, YYREEE (reference sequence). The CDR3 contains 16 residues. V was trimmed by 3 bases and J by 0 bases, leaving 16 bases between them. The DNA of the CDR3 is TGTGCCAGCAGCTCACGGAAGGACTTGAGCTCCTACGAGCAGTACTTC. The encoded protein is CASSSRKDLSSYEQYF. Full variable domain (remainder filled in from reference TRBV5-4 and TRBJ2-7): ETGVTQSPTHLIKTRGQQVTLRCSSQSGHNTVSWYQQALGQGPQFIFQYYREEENGRGNFPPRFSGLQFPNYSSELNVNALELDDSALYLCASSSRKDLSSYEQYFGPGTRLTVT.

The genes are TRBV7-2 and TRBJ2-3; the match to TRBD2 covers 12 bases. Trimming took 1 base from V and 5 from J; bases not matched to a gene: 4. The CDR3 covers 16 residues. The V gene's germline CDR1 is SGHTA and CDR2 FQGNSA. Written as DNA, the CDR3 is TGTGCCAGCAGCTTAGGGGCTAGCGGGGGGGAAGATACGCAGTATTTT. Translated, it gives CASSLGASGGEDTQYF.

The chain couples TRBV12-3 or TRBV12-4 to TRBJ1-5, with unresolved D. CDR3 size: 13 residues. Trimming removed 5 bases from V and 5 bases from J, with 10 bases in between. CDR3: CASSPGRDQPQHF. DNA for the CDR3: TGTGCCAGCAGTCCGGGAAGGGATCAGCCCCAGCATTTT.

The chain combines TRBV28 with TRBJ1-5; 9 nucleotides match TRBD1. CDR3 length: 15 amino acids. Germline CDR1 reads MDHEN; CDR2 reads SYDVKM. V lost 7 bases to trimming and J lost 2 bases; unmatched junction nucleotides: 6. The CDR3 DNA is TGTGCCAGCACCCCCCGGGACAGGGGCAATCAGCCCCAGCATTTT. Its translation: CASTPRDRGNQPQHF.

V is TRBV6-2 or TRBV6-3 and J is TRBJ1-3; weak D call: TRBD1 (5 bases). CDR1 and CDR2 (germline): MNHEY, SVGEGT. The CDR3 runs 16 residues. The ends were cut back, 2 bases at V and 2 bases at J, with 13 bases in the middle. The CDR3 bases are TGTGCCAGCAGTTACCGGGCACAGGTCACTGGAAACACCATATATTTT. Encoded protein: CASSYRAQVTGNTIYF.

This sequence joins TRBV30 and TRBJ1-1, with D hard to call. Germline values: CDR1 GTSNPN, CDR2 SVGIG (reference sequence). The CDR3 covers 14 residues. The V gene lost 2 bases and the J gene lost 5 bases, with 15 bases spanning the gap. In DNA form, the CDR3 reads TGTGCCTGGAGTAAAGGGTCGCCACTGACTGAAGCTTTCTTT. This codes for CAWSKGSPLTEAFF.

The J gene is TRBJ2-1, the V gene TRBV28, with 7 bases aligning to TRBD2. V lost 8 bases, J lost 8 bases, and 15 bases stayed unmatched. CDR1 and CDR2 from the germline V gene are MDHEN and SYDVKM. CDR3 length equals 15 residues. The DNA for the CDR3 is TGTGCCAGCTCGAACTCATGGGACTACCGGCATGAGCAGTTCTTC. It encodes CASSNSWDYRHEQFF.

This chain uses TRBV19 with TRBJ1-5; D might be TRBD1 (5 bases). CDR3 length: 17 residues. Trimming stripped 0 bases from V and 2 bases from J, with 14 bases between. Per germline, CDR1 LNHDA and CDR2 SQIVND (reference sequence). CDR3 sequence reads: CASSIERGTRGNQPQHF. The CDR3 DNA follows: TGTGCCAGTAGTATAGAACGGGGCACCAGGGGCAATCAGCCCCAGCATTTT.

This clone was seen only once. The gene calls are TRBV7-9 and TRBJ2-7, with a tentative D call TRBD2 (5 bases). The CDR3 loop spans 15 amino acids. Trimming left V 1 base short and J 0 bases short, with 10 bases between. CDR1 and CDR2 from the germline V gene are SEHNR and FQNEAQ (reference sequence). CDR3 bases: TGTGCCAGCAGCTTAGTCGGAGGCGACTCCTACGAGCAGTACTTC. It yields the protein CASSLVGGDSYEQYF.

This clone appeared a few times. The gene calls are TRBV10-2 and TRBJ1-5; D not resolved. V was clipped by 6 bases and J by 4 bases, with 16 bases between them. The CDR3 loop spans 15 amino acids. Germline CDR1 reads WSHSY; CDR2 reads SAAADI. The CDR3: CASSALGYRNQPQHF. The CDR3 nucleotides read TGCGCCAGCAGCGCACTAGGGTATAGGAATCAGCCCCAGCATTTT.

The J gene is TRBJ2-1, the V gene TRBV5-8; D is unresolved. V was trimmed by 1 base and J by 1 base, leaving 6 bases between them. Germline V gene lookup returns CDR1 SGHTS and CDR2 YDEGEE. The CDR3 consists of 14 residues. The CDR3 sequence is CASSLRISYNEQFF. The CDR3 DNA sequence: TGTGCCAGCAGCTTGAGGATTTCCTACAATGAGCAGTTCTTC.

The chain carries TRBV6-1 and TRBJ1-1; no definite D call. The germline V gene encodes CDR1 MNHNS and CDR2 SASEGT. V gave up 1 base and J gave up 4 bases, with 13 bases separating them. This CDR3 comprises 15 residues. CDR3 sequence: CASSEEAGVGTEAFF. CDR3 in DNA: TGTGCCAGCAGTGAAGAGGCAGGTGTGGGCACTGAAGCTTTCTTT.

V and J are TRBV7-9 and TRBJ1-1, with TRBD1 matching 7 bases. The CDR3 has 14 residues. Germline V lookup: CDR1 SEHNR, CDR2 FQNEAQ (reference sequence). Trimming at V came to 3 bases and at J to 3 bases, leaving 4 bases not matched to a gene. CDR3 DNA: TGTGCCAGCAGCTTGACAGGGCGGGACACTGAAGCTTTCTTT. It yields the protein CASSLTGRDTEAFF.

This clone was seen only once. The chain uses TRBV3-1 (or the pseudogene TRBV3-2) and TRBJ2-1; 7 bases align to TRBD1. The CDR3 has 20 amino acids. V was clipped by 0 bases and J by 2 bases; unmatched bases: 16. The germline V gene has CDR1 LGHDT and CDR2 YNNKEL (reference sequence). The CDR3 loop is CASSQENQGTAKLTYNEQFF. CDR3 sequence (DNA): TGTGCCAGCAGCCAAGAAAATCAGGGGACAGCCAAACTTACCTACAATGAGCAGTTCTTC.

This clone was found once. The chain carries TRBV11-3 and TRBJ2-5; D remains ambiguous. The CDR3 is 13 amino acids. Germline-derived CDR1 and CDR2 are SGHNT and YENEEA. The germline V and J ends were trimmed by 3 bases and 7 bases, with 12 bases remaining between them. This chain's CDR3 is CASSFSRYGTQYF. The DNA for the CDR3 is TGTGCCAGCAGCTTCAGCCGGTACGGGACCCAGTACTTC.

The rearrangement links TRBV28 to TRBJ2-7; 8 nucleotides align to TRBD1. The CDR3 is made up of 14 amino acids. Germline CDR1 reads MDHEN; CDR2 reads SYDVKM. The V segment lost 3 bases and the J segment 6 bases; nucleotides outside the gene matches: 7. CDR3 loop: CASSLLAGGGEQYF. The CDR3 DNA reads as TGTGCCAGCAGTTTGTTGGCAGGGGGCGGCGAGCAGTACTTC.

The chain employs TRBV5-5 and TRBJ1-1, with D possibly matching TRBD1 (5 bases). The CDR3 contains 18 residues. Germline V gene sequence: CDR1 SGHKS, CDR2 YYEKEE (reference sequence). Trimming removed 2 bases from V and 1 base from J, with 21 bases in between. CDR3 DNA: TGTGCCAGCAGCTTCCGCTTTCAGGGCTTATCGGGGAACACTGAAGCTTTCTTT. Protein sequence: CASSFRFQGLSGNTEAFF. The full variable domain, with the rest looked up from reference TRBV5-5 and TRBJ1-1, is DAGVTQSPTHLIKTRGQQVTLRCSPISGHKSVSWYQQVLGQGPQFIFQYYEKEERGRGNFPDRFSARQFPNYSSELNVNALLLGDSALYLCASSFRFQGLSGNTEAFFGQGTRLTVV.

The CDR3 region is CASSHGGLTGNQPQHF. The DNA for the CDR3 is TGTGCCAGCAGCCACGGTGGGCTCACAGGCAATCAGCCCCAGCATTTT. The chain links TRBV3-1 (or the pseudogene TRBV3-2) to TRBJ1-5; D is unclear. The CDR3 consists of 16 residues. The germline V gene has CDR1 LGHDT and CDR2 YNNKEL (reference sequence). Trimming shortened V by 3 bases and J by 2 bases, and 14 bases separated the two germline ends.

The DNA of the CDR3 is TGTGCCAGCTCACCGGCCAGCACAGATACGCAGTATTTT. Translating gives CASSPASTDTQYF. The chain joins TRBV18 to TRBJ2-3; D gene unclear. Germline V gene sequence: CDR1 KGHSH, CDR2 LQKENI. The CDR3 has 13 residues. Trimming shortened V by 3 bases and J by 0 bases, and 4 bases separated the two germline ends.

This rearrangement joins TRBV7-9 to TRBJ1-1, with D possibly matching TRBD1 (6 bases). Germline loops: CDR1 SEHNR, CDR2 FQNEAQ (reference sequence). The CDR3 is 14 residues long. Trimming took 0 bases from V and 1 from J, leaving 6 bases between them. CDR3 sequence reads: CASSLATGNTEAFF. For the CDR3, the DNA is TGTGCCAGCAGCTTAGCGACAGGGAACACTGAAGCTTTCTTT. The full variable domain, its missing parts supplied by reference TRBV7-9 and TRBJ1-1, is DTGVSQNPRHKITKRGQNVTFRCDPISEHNRLYWYRQTLGQGPEFLTYFQNEAQLEKSRLLSDRFSAERPKGSFSTLEIQRTEQGDSAMYLCASSLATGNTEAFFGQGTRLTVV.

This clone was seen more than once but under ten times. V usage is TRBV27 and J usage is TRBJ2-1; 8 bases align to TRBD1. The CDR3 length is 13 residues. Germline V CDR1 and CDR2: MNHEY, SMNVEV (reference sequence). Germline trimming cut 2 bases from V and 8 bases from J; bases unmatched to any gene: 2. The CDR3 sequence: CASSLQGADEQFF. The CDR3 DNA reads as TGTGCCAGCAGTTTACAGGGGGCGGATGAGCAGTTCTTC.

About this clone itself: The same CDR3 is also encoded by other DNA sequences in this sample. V gene TRBV6-5 combines with J gene TRBJ1-5; perhaps TRBD1 as D (6 bases). The V end lost 6 bases, the J end lost 0 bases, and 9 bases lay between the germline ends. CDR1 MNHEY and CDR2 SVGAGI come from the germline V gene. The CDR3 length is 14 residues. CDR3 in DNA: TGTGCCAGCAGCAGGGGTTATAGCAATCAGCCCCAGCATTTT. As protein: CASSRGYSNQPQHF.

This clone has just one count. This chain joins TRBV7-8 and TRBJ2-7; 10 bases are shared with TRBD2. V shed 6 bases and J 3 bases; nucleotides not matched to a gene: 8. The CDR3 sequence is 15 residues long. Germline values: CDR1 SGHVS, CDR2 FQNEAQ. The CDR3 nucleotides are TGTGCCAGCAGTATTTTAGCGGGGGGCGGCTACGAGCAGTACTTC. It encodes CASSILAGGGYEQYF.